This T cell receptor (beta chain) was identified in a study of T cell repertoires in cytomegalovirus infection. Study context: Public TCR beta signatures marked donors with CMV infection and the matching HLA.

This clonotype showed up many times. The antigen remains undetermined. TCRdb itself ran the reads through MiXCR, one entry per CDR3 protein. The sample carries 830,000 or so distinct CDR3 sequences, approximately 32% recorded once. The CDR3 runs 14 residues. Germline CDR1 reads MNHEY; CDR2 reads SVGEGT. After removal of 4 bases from V and 5 bases from J, the junction contained 7 bases not matched to a gene. This TCR derives from a human donor in good health (CMV status not recorded). Some clones in this sample may be carry-over from other donors' samples. V and J are TRBV6-2 or TRBV6-3 and TRBJ2-7, with TRBD1 matching 8 bases. Sequencing was performed on cultured CD8+ T cells from PBMCs, taken from culture after CMV antigen stimulation. CDR3 nucleotide sequence: TGTGCCAGCAGTTCAGGACAGGGACTTGACGAGCAGTACGTC. This gives the protein CASSSGQGLDEQYV.